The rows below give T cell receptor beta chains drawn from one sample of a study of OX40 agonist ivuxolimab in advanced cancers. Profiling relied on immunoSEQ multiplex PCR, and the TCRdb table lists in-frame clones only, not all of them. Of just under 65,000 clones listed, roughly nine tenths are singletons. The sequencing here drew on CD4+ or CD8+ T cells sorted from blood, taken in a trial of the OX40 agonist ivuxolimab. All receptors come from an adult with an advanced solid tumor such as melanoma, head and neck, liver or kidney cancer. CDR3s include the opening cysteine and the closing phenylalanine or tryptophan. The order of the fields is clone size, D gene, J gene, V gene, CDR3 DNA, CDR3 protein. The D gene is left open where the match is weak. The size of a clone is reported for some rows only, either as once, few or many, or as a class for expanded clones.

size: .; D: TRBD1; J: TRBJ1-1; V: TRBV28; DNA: TGTGCCAGCAGTTTAATCAAACAGGGGGCAAGGAACACTGAAGCTTTCTTT; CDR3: CASSLIKQGARNTEAFF
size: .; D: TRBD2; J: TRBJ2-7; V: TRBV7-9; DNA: TGTGCCAGCAGCACCCGAACTAGCGGCTCAGCCTACGAGCAGTACTTC; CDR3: CASSTRTSGSAYEQYF
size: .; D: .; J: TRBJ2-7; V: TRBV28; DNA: TGTGCCAGCGGTAGGTGGGGGAGATCCGAGCAGTACTTC; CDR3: CASGRWGRSEQYF
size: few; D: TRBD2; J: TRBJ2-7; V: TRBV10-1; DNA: TGCGCCAGCATCCAGGGCGGGAGGAGGTACGAGCAGTACTTC; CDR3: CASIQGGRRYEQYF
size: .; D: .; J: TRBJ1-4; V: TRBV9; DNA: TGTGCCAGCAGCGGCCCAGCGGGGTTCCCTAATGAAAAACTGTTTTTT; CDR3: CASSGPAGFPNEKLFF
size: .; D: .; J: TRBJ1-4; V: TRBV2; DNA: TGTGCCAGCAACCCTCGGACAGCCCCTGGGGAAAAACTGTTTTTT; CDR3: CASNPRTAPGEKLFF
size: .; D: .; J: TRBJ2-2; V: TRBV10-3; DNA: TGTGCCATCAGTTTACAGGGAAATGGGGAGCTGTTTTTT; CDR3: CAISLQGNGELFF
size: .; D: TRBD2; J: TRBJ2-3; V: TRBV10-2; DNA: TGCGCCAGCAGCCAAGAGCGGGACACAGATACGCAGTATTTT; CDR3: CASSQERDTDTQYF
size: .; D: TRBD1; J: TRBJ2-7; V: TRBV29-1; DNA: TGCAGCGCTCGACAGGGTGCCTCCTACGAGCAGTACTTC; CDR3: CSARQGASYEQYF
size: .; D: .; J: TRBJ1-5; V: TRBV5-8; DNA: TGTGCCAGCAGCTTGGCAAAGGGACGGCTTAGCAATCAGCCCCAGCATTTT; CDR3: CASSLAKGRLSNQPQHF
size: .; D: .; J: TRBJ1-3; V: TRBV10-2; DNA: TGCGCCAGCAAGGGAGGCAATCCGGTCCCCAACACCATATATTTT; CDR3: CASKGGNPVPNTIYF
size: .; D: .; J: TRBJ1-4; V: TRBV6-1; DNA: TGTGCCAGCAGTGTAACGTATGATGGCGGAAAACTGTTTTTT; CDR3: CASSVTYDGGKLFF
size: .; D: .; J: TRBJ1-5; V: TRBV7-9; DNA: TGTGCCAGCACCCCGCAGGATAGCAATCAGCCCCAGCATTTT; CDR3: CASTPQDSNQPQHF
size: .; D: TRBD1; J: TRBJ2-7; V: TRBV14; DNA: TGTGCCAGCAGCCAAGTCCAGACAGGGGGCAGTAAGTACTTC; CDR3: CASSQVQTGGSKYF
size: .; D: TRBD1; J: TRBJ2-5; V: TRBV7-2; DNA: TGTGCCAGCAGCTTAGGCCCCACAGGGGGGCAAGAGACCCAGTACTTC; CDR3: CASSLGPTGGQETQYF